Shown below are 12 T cell receptor beta chains from a single sample sequenced in a study of identical twins. TCRdb called the 5' RACE reads again in MiXCR, with one record for every CDR3 protein. Among 500,000 to 600,000 distinct CDR3 sequences listed, roughly a fifth were seen once. This sample was shared with a second study, whose subject was T cells expressing NK-cell markers.

Sequenced sample: CD4+ T cells sorted from blood. Every receptor here comes from a young woman in good health.

The table lists this clonotype with a few counts. The chain is built from TRBV10-3 and TRBJ2-3; 10 bases agree with TRBD2. Germline loops: CDR1 ENHRY, CDR2 SYGVKD. The trim removed 4 bases at V and 5 bases at J, leaving 9 bases unmatched. This CDR3 comprises 16 residues. CDR3 sequence: CAISAAGGEVLDTQYF. For the CDR3, the DNA is TGTGCCATCAGTGCAGCGGGAGGGGAAGTGCTAGATACGCAGTATTTT.

This clonotype has more than one count but fewer than ten. V is TRBV20-1 and J is TRBJ2-7; 9 positions match TRBD2. The CDR3 is 15 amino acids. The junction had 7 bases not matched to a gene; V was cut back by 0 bases and J by 4 bases. Germline CDR1 is DFQATT and CDR2 is SNEGSKA (reference sequence). DNA of the CDR3: TGCAGTGCTAGAGATGGGCTAGCGGGAACTTACGAGCAGTACTTC. Translation: CSARDGLAGTYEQYF.

CDR3 bases: TGCGCCAGCAGCTTGAAGGCAGGGGGTGAGGCTTTCTTT. Amino acid sequence: CASSLKAGGEAFF. The chain couples TRBV5-1 to TRBJ1-1; TRBD1 matches at 7 bases. The CDR3 extends over 13 amino acids. CDR1 is SGHRS, CDR2 YFSETQ, per germline. Trimming removed 1 base from V and 11 bases from J; junction bases left unmatched: 8.

The table lists this clonotype with many counts. This chain connects TRBV29-1 to TRBJ2-7; D unresolved. CDR1 SQVTM and CDR2 ANQGSEA come from the germline V gene. There are 13 residues in the CDR3. Trimming removed 3 bases from V and 0 bases from J, with 9 bases in between. As DNA, the CDR3 is TGCAGCGTTGATCGGTTGGGCTCCTACGAGCAGTACTTC. Residues: CSVDRLGSYEQYF.

Only a few counts were recorded for this clonotype. The gene calls are TRBV10-1 and TRBJ2-2; D is uncertain. The CDR3 has 15 residues. The ends were cut back, 6 bases at V and 2 bases at J, with 13 bases in the middle. Germline CDR1 WNHNN, CDR2 SYGVQD (reference sequence). The CDR3 DNA reads TGCGCCAGCAGCCGGCAAGGATCCAACACCGGGGAGCTGTTTTTT. It codes for CASSRQGSNTGELFF.

This sequence joins TRBV20-1 and TRBJ2-7; 8 nucleotides line up with TRBD1. Germline CDR1 is DFQATT and CDR2 is SNEGSKA (reference sequence). This CDR3 contains 14 residues. The J segment lost 4 bases and the V segment lost 6 bases, leaving 11 bases of the junction unmatched. The CDR3 nucleotides read TGCAGTGCAAATTACCGGGACAGGTTGTACGAGCAGTACTTC. It codes for CSANYRDRLYEQYF.

This clonotype has a handful of counts. The V call is TRBV20-1, the J call TRBJ2-3, with a tentative D call TRBD1 (5 bases). CDR3 length: 14 residues. Germline V lookup: CDR1 DFQATT, CDR2 SNEGSKA (reference sequence). V was trimmed by 6 bases and J by 6 bases, leaving 19 bases between them. DNA for the CDR3: TGCAGTGCCAGGGCTCTCGCCGTAACTGATACGCAGTATTTT. Translating it yields CSARALAVTDTQYF.

The sample holds many counts of this clonotype. The gene calls are TRBV20-1 and TRBJ2-3; 10 nucleotides line up with TRBD2. Germline V CDR1 and CDR2: DFQATT, SNEGSKA (reference sequence). The CDR3 length is 15 residues. Losses at the gene ends were 5 bases for V and 3 bases for J; bases not matched to a gene: 8. The CDR3 nucleotides read TGCAGTGCTTGGGGCCGGGGACTAGCGACAGATACGCAGTATTTT. As protein: CSAWGRGLATDTQYF.

This clonotype was counted ten times or more. This sequence joins TRBV20-1 and TRBJ2-1; D not resolved. The V end was cut by 5 bases, the J end by 7 bases, with 9 bases between. The germline gives CDR1 DFQATT, CDR2 SNEGSKA (reference sequence). The length of the CDR3 is 11 residues. DNA for the CDR3: TGCAGTGCTGGACGTAATAATGAGCAGTTCTTC. This codes for CSAGRNNEQFF.

This clonotype was seen more than once but under ten times. This chain joins TRBV12-3 or TRBV12-4 and TRBJ2-2; a possible D gene is TRBD1 (6 bases). With 6 bases removed from V and 4 bases from J, the gap between germline ends came to 9 bases. The length of the CDR3 is 13 residues. CDR3 sequence reads: CASSGTSTGELFF. The CDR3 DNA reads TGTGCCAGCAGCGGGACATCCACCGGGGAGCTGTTTTTT.

J is TRBJ1-1 and V is TRBV6-6, with D possibly matching TRBD1 (6 bases). Germline CDR1 reads MNHNY; CDR2 reads SVGAGI (reference sequence). The CDR3 consists of 12 residues. V was pared by 5 bases and J by 7 bases, with 11 bases between. In nucleotides, the CDR3 is TGTGCCAGCAGTCCTCAGGGGTTTGAAGCTTTCTTT. Its protein product is CASSPQGFEAFF.

The chain uses TRBV25-1 and TRBJ1-4; tentatively, D is TRBD1 (6 bases). CDR3 size: 14 residues. The germline V gene encodes CDR1 MGHDK and CDR2 SYGVNS. Trimming took off 6 bases at V and 8 bases at J, with 16 bases between the two ends. CDR3 DNA sequence: TGTGCCAGCAGACAAACAGGGTTGGGAGAAAAACTGTTTTTT. Its protein is CASRQTGLGEKLFF.